This is a list of T cell receptor beta chains from one sample in a study of post-analysis software for immune sequencing data. One entry per CDR3 protein results from TCRdb running MiXCR on the PCR reads. This table has fewer than 850,000 distinct CDR3 sequences, more than 45% appearing once. The specimen sequenced was blood. These receptors all stem from a girl aged 5-17 years with multiple sclerosis. Each CDR3 is given with its conserved first and last residue. D genes are given only for firm matches. Where a row states a size, it is once, few, many or the class of an expanded clone; other rows omit it.

v_call	j_call	d_call	clone_size	cdr3_nt	cdr3_aa
TRBV20-1	TRBJ1-1	NA	few	TGCAGTGCTAGAGATCCGAGACACTCGAACACTGAAGCTTTCTTT	CSARDPRHSNTEAFF
TRBV29-1	TRBJ2-3	TRBD2	few	TGCAGCGTTGAATCCCCGGTGGGACTAGCGGGCTCTTGGACAGATACGCAGTATTTT	CSVESPVGLAGSWTDTQYF
TRBV28	TRBJ2-5	TRBD1	few	TGTGCCAGCAGTTTATACCTACAGGGGCTCGAAGAGACCCAGTACTTC	CASSLYLQGLEETQYF
TRBV7-9	TRBJ2-5	NA	NA	TGTGCCAGCAGCCTCGTACAGGGAAACCAAGAGACCCAGTACTTC	CASSLVQGNQETQYF
TRBV5-1	TRBJ2-1	NA	few	TGCGCCAGCAGCTTGATGACGAGGGGCCGGTGGAGAGGGAATGGGCAGTTCTTC	CASSLMTRGRWRGNGQFF
TRBV5-1	TRBJ2-1	TRBD2	NA	TGCGCCAGCAGCTCGGAACTAGCGGGAGACCTATTTACCTACAATGAGCAGTTCTTC	CASSSELAGDLFTYNEQFF
TRBV27	TRBJ1-2	NA	NA	TGTGCCAGCAGTTTAGGACATGGCTATGGCTACACCTTC	CASSLGHGYGYTF
TRBV14	TRBJ1-1	TRBD1	once	TGTGCCAGCAGCCAAGCAGGGGGCTCTGAAGCTTTCTTT	CASSQAGGSEAFF
TRBV4-2	TRBJ2-7	NA	few	TGTGCCAGCAGCCAAGATCCCCTCGGGGATTTCAACGAGCAGTACTTC	CASSQDPLGDFNEQYF
TRBV5-1	TRBJ1-2	NA	NA	TGCGCCAGCTCCCTCGGGCAGTTAGAATACTATGGCTACACCTTC	CASSLGQLEYYGYTF
TRBV28	TRBJ1-6	TRBD1	NA	TGTGCCAGCAGTTGGGGGACAGAATCTTCACCCCCCCACTTT	CASSWGTESSPPHF
TRBV7-2	TRBJ2-3	NA	NA	TGTGCCAGCAGCTTAGTGTTCTTACAGGCCACAGATACGCAGTATTTT	CASSLVFLQATDTQYF
TRBV4-1	TRBJ2-1	TRBD1	few	TGCGCCAGCAGCCCCCTACCGGGACAGGGTGAAAATGAGCAGTTCTTC	CASSPLPGQGENEQFF
TRBV2	TRBJ2-1	TRBD2	NA	TGTGCCAGCACCACACTGGGGGGAGGGCCTAGGGAGCAGTTCTTC	CASTTLGGGPREQFF
TRBV7-3	TRBJ2-5	TRBD2	NA	TGTGCCAGCAGCTCTACGGGAGGAGGCCAAGAGACCCAGTACTTC	CASSSTGGGQETQYF
TRBV29-1	TRBJ2-7	NA	NA	TGCAGCGTTGAAGAAGGACAGAGCTCCTACGAGCAGTACTTC	CSVEEGQSSYEQYF